This TCR beta chain originates from a study of cytomegalovirus exposure and HLA in healthy donors. Study-level information: Assignment to the Caucasian-associated ancestry cluster applied to more than 75% of the approximately 400 genotyped donors.

Comment on this clone: Its specificity is not known.

Per the germline V gene, CDR1 is SGHRS and CDR2 is YFSETQ. Trimming took 4 bases from V and 0 from J; bases not matched to a gene: 3. The CDR3 runs 15 residues. Overall study findings and caveats: Follow-up analysis found HLA locus-dependent TCR association rates, highest for DRB1 and lowest for HLA-C. In a later analysis, around 18,000 TCR beta sequences were associated with HLA alleles at 0.05 false discovery rate. As a later analysis revealed, most CMV-associated TCR beta chains appeared HLA-restricted.

The study ran its PCR with 60 Vbeta and 13 Jbeta primers. Clones were read by immunoSEQ multiplex PCR, and TCRdb kept only the in-frame ones, dropping some. The sample shows under 150,000 clones, over 75% of them seen only once. This rearrangement joins TRBV5-1 to TRBJ2-1, with TRBD1 matching over 8 bases. This TCR derives from a woman aged 18-35 years in good health and CMV-seronegative. The specimen was PBMCs. CDR3 in amino acids: CASSQGQGSYNEQFF. DNA of the CDR3: TGCGCCAGCAGCCAAGGACAGGGCTCCTACAATGAGCAGTTCTTC.